The 27 T cell receptor beta chains reported below all come from one sample, sequenced in a study of Ad26.COV2.S vaccination and SARS-CoV-2 variants. Using immunoSEQ multiplex PCR, the repertoire was profiled, and TCRdb retains in-frame clones only, with some absent. The sample contains 200,000 to 300,000 clones, around nine tenths of which appear only once. Treatment specified: around 19 received Ad26.COV2.S at low or high dose, single or two shots; roughly five received placebo; per-sample allocation not given. Material that was analyzed had been drawn on day 63 after the first vaccine or placebo injection. The sequencing here drew on peripheral blood, taken in a trial of Ad26.COV2.S vaccine versus placebo. The receptors stem from a person aged 18-65 years who received the Ad26.COV2.S COVID-19 vaccine or a placebo.

The chain is built from TRBV2 and TRBJ2-3; D may match TRBD1 or TRBD2 (5 bases each). Germline CDR1 is SNHLY and CDR2 is FYNNEI. Trimming took off 5 bases at V and 4 bases at J, with 13 bases between the two ends. The CDR3 loop spans 14 amino acids. CDR3 in DNA: TGTGCCAGCAGTCCCCTGGGGCGGGCAGATACGCAGTATTTT. Translating gives CASSPLGRADTQYF.

J is TRBJ2-4 and V is TRBV7-9; TRBD1 matches 9 bases. The germline gives CDR1 SEHNR, CDR2 FQNEAQ (reference sequence). With 6 bases clipped from V and 7 bases from J, the junction kept 10 bases outside the gene matches. The CDR3 runs to 15 residues. The chain's CDR3 is CASRLTGGGRNIQYF. CDR3 nucleotides: TGTGCCAGCAGGCTCACAGGGGGCGGACGGAACATTCAGTACTTC.

The chain employs TRBV7-8 and TRBJ2-2, with no clear D. The CDR3 spans 13 residues. CDR1 is SGHVS and CDR2 is FQNEAQ in the germline V gene. The V and J ends lost 6 bases and 2 bases respectively, with 7 bases between them. CDR3 in amino acids: CASSSKNTGELFF. The CDR3 DNA sequence: TGTGCCAGCAGTTCCAAAAACACCGGGGAGCTGTTTTTT.

This clone has just one count. The chain recombines TRBV9 with TRBJ2-2; D not resolved. CDR3 length: 16 amino acids. Per germline, CDR1 SGDLS and CDR2 YYNGEE. V was cut by 0 bases and J by 3 bases, with 12 bases left in between. This chain's CDR3 is CASSVDGRPDTGELFF. In DNA, the CDR3 is TGTGCCAGCAGCGTAGACGGACGGCCGGACACCGGGGAGCTGTTTTTT.

This sequence joins TRBV13 and TRBJ1-1; D unclear. Germline V gene lookup returns CDR1 PRHDT and CDR2 FYEKMQ (reference sequence). The CDR3 contains 13 residues. Trimming removed 4 bases from V and 1 base from J, with 7 bases in between. CDR3 sequence: CASSSDANTEAFF. CDR3 nucleotide sequence: TGTGCCAGCAGCTCGGACGCGAACACTGAAGCTTTCTTT.

This clone has more than one count but fewer than ten. J is TRBJ2-1 and V is TRBV4-3; TRBD2 aligns across 7 bases. This CDR3 has 11 residues. V dropped 4 bases and J dropped 12; count of bases not matched to a gene: 3. CDR1 LGHNA and CDR2 YSLEER come from the germline V gene. The CDR3 region is CASSRGRGQFF. In nucleotides, the CDR3 is TGCGCCAGCAGCCGGGGGAGGGGGCAGTTCTTC.

The chain has TRBV27 and TRBJ2-3; maybe TRBD2 (6 bases). Looked up from germline, CDR1 is MNHEY and CDR2 is SMNVEV (reference sequence). This CDR3 spans 16 amino acids. Trimming pared 5 bases from V and 4 bases from J, leaving 19 bases between. DNA for the CDR3: TGTGCCAGCAGTCCAATACCCACTTGGGGGGCAGATACGCAGTATTTT. Its protein product is CASSPIPTWGADTQYF.

The chain couples TRBV9 to TRBJ2-1, with 7 nucleotides matching TRBD2. The V and J ends lost 0 bases and 8 bases, in that order; junction bases with no gene match: 8. The CDR3 consists of 15 residues. Germline lookup yields CDR1 SGDLS and CDR2 YYNGEE. CDR3 coding DNA: TGTGCCAGCAGCGTAGGTAGCGGGCTTGTCTATGAGCAGTTCTTC. Translated, it gives CASSVGSGLVYEQFF.

The V call is TRBV7-9, the J call TRBJ2-7, with D unresolved. CDR1 and CDR2 (germline): SEHNR, FQNEAQ (reference sequence). The CDR3 runs to 15 residues. Deletions cut 1 base from V and 3 bases from J, with 13 bases between. DNA of the CDR3: TGTGCCAGCAGCTTAGTTGATACTGGCTACTACGAGCAGTACTTC. Translating gives CASSLVDTGYYEQYF.

The chain carries TRBV7-8 and TRBJ1-5; TRBD1 is a possible D gene (5 bases). CDR3 size: 16 residues. V lost 4 bases, J lost 2 bases, and 15 bases lay in between. Germline V lookup: CDR1 SGHVS, CDR2 FQNEAQ. CDR3 sequence (DNA): TGTGCCAGCAGCTCCTATCCTCAGGGTGGCAATCAGCCCCAGCATTTT. Encoded protein: CASSSYPQGGNQPQHF.

Worth noting for this clone: Germline and junction disagree at one end, which may indicate a read error. The chain combines TRBV5-5 with TRBJ2-7; D may be TRBD1 (6 bases). The CDR3 is 16 residues long. CDR1 SGHKS and CDR2 YYEKEE come from the germline V gene (reference sequence). In DNA form, the CDR3 reads TGTGCCAGCAGCTGGGGGCTGTTTGACAGAGCCTACGAACAGTACTTC. It codes for CASSWGLFDRAYEQYF.

This chain joins TRBV27 and TRBJ2-1; 8 bases agree with TRBD2. CDR1 and CDR2 from the germline V gene are MNHEY and SMNVEV (reference sequence). V lost 3 bases to trimming and J lost 1 base; unmatched junction nucleotides: 5. The length of the CDR3 is 16 residues. The CDR3 region is CASSFQSGGSYNEQFF. The CDR3 DNA is TGTGCCAGCAGTTTCCAAAGCGGGGGATCCTACAATGAGCAGTTCTTC.

The J gene is TRBJ2-2, the V gene TRBV19, with 8 bases identical to TRBD1. Germline V gives CDR1 LNHDA, CDR2 SQIVND (reference sequence). This CDR3 spans 16 amino acids. V lost 4 bases to trimming and J lost 4 bases; unmatched junction nucleotides: 8. The DNA of the CDR3 is TGTGCCAGTAGTAGCGCAGGGGGCTGGATCACCGGGGAGCTGTTTTTT. Its translation is CASSSAGGWITGELFF. Variable domain in full (rest from reference TRBV19 and TRBJ2-2): DGGITQSPKYLFRKEGQNVTLSCEQNLNHDAMYWYRQDPGQGLRLIYYSQIVNDFQKGDIAEGYSVSREKKESFPLTVTSAQKNPTAFYLCASSSAGGWITGELFFGEGSRLTVL.

The chain is built from TRBV6-2 or TRBV6-3 and TRBJ2-7, with D possibly TRBD1 on 6 matching bases. From germline, CDR1 is MNHEY and CDR2 SVGEGT. CDR3 length equals 17 residues. V was clipped by 6 bases and J by 0 bases, with 21 bases between them. The CDR3 sequence: CASSRPDRGEPSYEQYF. CDR3 DNA: TGTGCCAGCAGCCGACCGGACAGAGGGGAGCCCTCCTACGAGCAGTACTTC.

The rearrangement joins TRBV7-2 to TRBJ2-1; D possibly corresponds to TRBD2 (6 bases). This CDR3 contains 18 residues. Germline V lookup: CDR1 SGHTA, CDR2 FQGNSA. V was pared by 5 bases and J by 6 bases, with 26 bases between. CDR3 DNA: TGTGCCAGCAGCCCCAGGCGAGGAAGTGCGGGGAATTTCAATGAGCAGTTCTTC. This codes for CASSPRRGSAGNFNEQFF. Drawing the rest from reference TRBV7-2 and TRBJ2-1, the complete variable domain is GAGVSQSPSNKVTEKGKDVELRCDPISGHTALYWYRQSLGQGLEFLIYFQGNSAPDKSGLPSDRFSAERTGGSVSTLTIQRTQQEDSAVYLCASSPRRGSAGNFNEQFFGPGTRLTVL.

This chain uses TRBV11-2 with TRBJ1-4; unclear D gene. The CDR3 is 15 residues long. Trimming took off 5 bases at V and 0 bases at J, with 10 bases between the two ends. Germline CDR1 SGHAT, CDR2 FQNNGV. This CDR3 reads CASSQEAATNEKLFF. In DNA form, the CDR3 reads TGTGCCAGCAGCCAAGAGGCTGCAACTAATGAAAAACTGTTTTTT.

In its sample, this clone was seen a few times. The chain employs TRBV11-2 and TRBJ2-2; D is uncertain. Trimming shortened V by 3 bases and J by 7 bases, and 6 bases separated the two germline ends. CDR3 length: 12 amino acids. CDR1 SGHAT and CDR2 FQNNGV come from the germline V gene. The CDR3 region has the DNA TGTGCCAGCAGCTTCCCATTCGGGGAGCTGTTTTTT. Its translation is CASSFPFGELFF.

V and J are TRBV18 and TRBJ1-5; 8 bases align to TRBD1. The V segment lost 6 bases and the J segment 6 bases; nucleotides outside the gene matches: 10. This CDR3 has 15 residues. Germline assignment: CDR1 KGHSH and CDR2 LQKENI. CDR3 region: CASSGGQGLGQPQHF. The DNA for the CDR3 is TGTGCCAGCTCCGGCGGACAGGGTCTAGGTCAGCCCCAGCATTTT.

The V call is TRBV11-2, the J call TRBJ1-1; D might be TRBD1 (5 bases). The CDR3 covers 12 residues. V was trimmed by 1 base and J by 8 bases, leaving 8 bases between them. Germline values: CDR1 SGHAT, CDR2 FQNNGV. CDR3 protein: CASSLGGVEAFF. CDR3 nucleotide sequence: TGTGCCAGCAGCTTAGGAGGGGTAGAAGCTTTCTTT.

The rearrangement uses TRBV10-3 and TRBJ1-3; D call uncertain. Germline CDR1 and CDR2: ENHRY and SYGVKD. This CDR3 is built from 12 residues. Trimming cost V 7 bases and J 0 bases, with 4 bases left between them. The CDR3 DNA sequence: TGTGCCATCATGGGCTCTGGAAACACCATATATTTT. Its protein product is CAIMGSGNTIYF.

The rearrangement links TRBV6-5 to TRBJ2-1; D not resolved. Germline loops: CDR1 MNHEY, CDR2 SVGAGI. This CDR3 is built from 13 residues. With 7 bases removed from V and 6 bases from J, the gap between germline ends came to 13 bases. CDR3: CASTDFSGNEQFF. The CDR3 DNA reads as TGTGCCAGCACCGACTTTTCTGGCAATGAGCAGTTCTTC.

The chain is built from TRBV4-3 and TRBJ2-3, with no clear D. Germline V gene sequence: CDR1 LGHNA, CDR2 YSLEER. The CDR3 runs to 14 residues. Trimming stripped 4 bases from V and 1 base from J, with 9 bases between. CDR3 nucleotide sequence: TGCGCCAGCAGCCTTGGGCGCGGCACAGATACGCAGTATTTT. It encodes CASSLGRGTDTQYF.

The chain joins TRBV2 to TRBJ1-6; no reliable D call. The length of the CDR3 is 17 residues. V lost 0 bases to trimming and J lost 0 bases, with 9 bases between them. The germline V gene has CDR1 SNHLY and CDR2 FYNNEI. CDR3 nucleotide sequence: TGTGCCAGCAGTGAAGCCCCACAAAGCTCCTATAATTCACCCCTCCACTTT. Its protein is CASSEAPQSSYNSPLHF.

V is TRBV24-1 and J is TRBJ2-7; D may correspond to TRBD1 or TRBD2 (7 bases each). Trimming pared 3 bases from V and 5 bases from J, leaving 13 bases between. The length of the CDR3 is 14 residues. Germline lookup yields CDR1 KGHDR and CDR2 SFDVKD. Written as DNA, the CDR3 is TGTGCCACCAGTGATGCAGGGGGGGCTAACGAGCAGTACTTC. Amino acids: CATSDAGGANEQYF.

The gene calls are TRBV24-1 and TRBJ2-1; D is undetermined. Trimming left V 3 bases short and J 4 bases short, with 15 bases between. Germline values: CDR1 KGHDR, CDR2 SFDVKD. This CDR3 has 16 amino acids. The CDR3 loop is CATSDRLSTPYNEQFF. The CDR3 nucleotides are TGTGCCACCAGTGATCGACTTTCAACCCCGTACAATGAGCAGTTCTTC.

This clone was counted a few times. The chain links TRBV14 to TRBJ1-3, with D uncertain. Trimming removed 0 bases at V and 9 bases at J, with 12 bases between. Germline V gene data show CDR1 as SGHDN and CDR2 as FVKESK. The CDR3 is 14 residues long. Written as DNA, the CDR3 is TGTGCCAGCAGCCAAGATTTCAATGGAGGCACCATATATTTT. It yields the protein CASSQDFNGGTIYF.

In the case of this clone: Other DNA sequences of this sample code for an identical CDR3. The chain links TRBV27 to TRBJ2-7; TRBD1 matches at 7 bases. The CDR3 has 13 residues. Germline CDR1 reads MNHEY; CDR2 reads SMNVEV (reference sequence). Trimming took 5 bases from V and 1 from J; bases not matched to a gene: 2. This CDR3 is CASSLQGSYEQYF. The CDR3 region has the DNA TGTGCCAGCAGTCTACAGGGGTCCTACGAGCAGTACTTC.